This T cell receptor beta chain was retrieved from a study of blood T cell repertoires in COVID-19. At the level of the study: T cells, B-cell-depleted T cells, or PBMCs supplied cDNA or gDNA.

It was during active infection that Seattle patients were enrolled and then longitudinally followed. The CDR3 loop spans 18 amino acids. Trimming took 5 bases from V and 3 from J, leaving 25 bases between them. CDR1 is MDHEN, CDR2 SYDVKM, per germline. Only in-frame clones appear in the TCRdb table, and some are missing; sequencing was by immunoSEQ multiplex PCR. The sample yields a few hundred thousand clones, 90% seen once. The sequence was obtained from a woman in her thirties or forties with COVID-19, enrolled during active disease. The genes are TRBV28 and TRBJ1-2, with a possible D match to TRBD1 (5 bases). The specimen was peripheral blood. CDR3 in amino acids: CASSDSRGVGSGDYGYTF. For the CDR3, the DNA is TGTGCCAGCAGTGACTCGCGGGGCGTAGGGTCCGGGGACTATGGCTACACCTTC.